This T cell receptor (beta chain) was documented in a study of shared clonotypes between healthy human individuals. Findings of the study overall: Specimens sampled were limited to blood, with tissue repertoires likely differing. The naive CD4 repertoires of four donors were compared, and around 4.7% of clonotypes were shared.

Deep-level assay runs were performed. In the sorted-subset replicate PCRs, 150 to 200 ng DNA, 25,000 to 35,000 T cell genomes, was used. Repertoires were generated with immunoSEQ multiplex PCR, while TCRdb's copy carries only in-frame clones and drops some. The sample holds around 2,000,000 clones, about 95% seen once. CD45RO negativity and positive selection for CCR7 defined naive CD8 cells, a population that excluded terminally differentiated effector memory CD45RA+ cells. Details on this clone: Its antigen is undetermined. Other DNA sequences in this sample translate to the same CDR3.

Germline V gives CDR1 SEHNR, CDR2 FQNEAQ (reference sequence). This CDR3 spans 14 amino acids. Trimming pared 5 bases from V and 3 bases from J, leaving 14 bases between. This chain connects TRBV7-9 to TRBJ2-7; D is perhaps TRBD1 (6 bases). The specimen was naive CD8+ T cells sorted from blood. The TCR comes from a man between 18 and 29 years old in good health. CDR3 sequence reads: CASSLGAGYYEQYF. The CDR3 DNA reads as TGTGCCAGCAGCCTGGGGGCAGGGTACTACGAGCAGTACTTC.